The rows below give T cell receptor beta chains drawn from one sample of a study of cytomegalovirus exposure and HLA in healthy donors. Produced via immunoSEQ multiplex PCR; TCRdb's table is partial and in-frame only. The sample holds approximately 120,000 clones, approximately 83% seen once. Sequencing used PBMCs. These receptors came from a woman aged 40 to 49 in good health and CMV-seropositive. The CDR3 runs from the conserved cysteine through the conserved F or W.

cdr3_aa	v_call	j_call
CASSQGGSISPQHF	TRBV28	TRBJ1-5
CSASGEQFF	TRBV20-1	TRBJ2-1
CASSPEGLAGSTDTQYF	TRBV7-3	TRBJ2-3
CASSSRDRGINEQFF	TRBV27	TRBJ2-1
CASSQDTPGRGGEQFF	TRBV4-1	TRBJ2-1
CASSLPGATNYGYTF	TRBV5-6	TRBJ1-2
CAISEGTGLVDEQYF	TRBV10-3	TRBJ2-7
CASSLGGNTEAFF	TRBV6-5	TRBJ1-1
CATSRVSGTENTEAFF	TRBV15	TRBJ1-1
CASSQGWSGSPYEQYF	TRBV14	TRBJ2-7
CASSVGAGYEQYF	TRBV9	TRBJ2-7
CASRSLAHSYNEQFF	TRBV6-5	TRBJ2-1
CASSFWGGNTEAFF	TRBV5-6	TRBJ1-1
CASSLGPNTEAFF	TRBV5-1	TRBJ1-1
CASSPLRSYEQYF	TRBV7-8	TRBJ2-7
CASAWPQGGYTF	TRBV28	TRBJ1-2